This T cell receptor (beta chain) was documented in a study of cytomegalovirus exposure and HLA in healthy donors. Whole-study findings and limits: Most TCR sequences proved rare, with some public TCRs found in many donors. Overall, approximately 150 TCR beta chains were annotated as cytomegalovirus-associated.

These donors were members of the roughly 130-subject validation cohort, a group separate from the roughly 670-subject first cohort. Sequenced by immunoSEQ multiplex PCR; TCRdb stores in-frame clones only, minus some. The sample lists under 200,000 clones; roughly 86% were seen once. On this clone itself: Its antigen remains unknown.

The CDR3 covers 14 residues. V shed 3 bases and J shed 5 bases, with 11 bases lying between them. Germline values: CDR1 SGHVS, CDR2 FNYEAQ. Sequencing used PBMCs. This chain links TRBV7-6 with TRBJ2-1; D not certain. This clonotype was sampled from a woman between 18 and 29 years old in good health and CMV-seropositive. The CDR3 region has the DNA TGTGCCAGCAGCTTGCTCTCGGTTAACAATGAGCAGTTCTTC. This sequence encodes CASSLLSVNNEQFF.